This TCR beta chain was found in a study of T cell repertoires and HLA-DP antigens. Study-level information: Donor ages ranged from 18-to-29 to 60-to-69; a couple of men, one woman.

TCRdb keeps only in-frame clones here, not all; method: immunoSEQ multiplex PCR. Here the sample spans about 110,000 clones, 80% to 95% being singletons. The junction had 10 bases not matched to a gene; V was cut back by 7 bases and J by 6 bases. Germline V gene sequence: CDR1 MNHNY, CDR2 SVGAGI (reference sequence). CDR3 length equals 14 residues. Worth noting for this clone: Its antigen is as yet unknown.

Sequencing was carried out using CD4+ T cells from PBMCs. The receptor comes from a woman aged 18-35 years in good health and CMV-seronegative. V is TRBV6-6 and J is TRBJ1-1, with TRBD1 identical over 8 bases. DNA for the CDR3: TGTGCCAGCACCCGGACAGGGAGGAGGGCTGAAGCTTTCTTT. Translation: CASTRTGRRAEAFF.